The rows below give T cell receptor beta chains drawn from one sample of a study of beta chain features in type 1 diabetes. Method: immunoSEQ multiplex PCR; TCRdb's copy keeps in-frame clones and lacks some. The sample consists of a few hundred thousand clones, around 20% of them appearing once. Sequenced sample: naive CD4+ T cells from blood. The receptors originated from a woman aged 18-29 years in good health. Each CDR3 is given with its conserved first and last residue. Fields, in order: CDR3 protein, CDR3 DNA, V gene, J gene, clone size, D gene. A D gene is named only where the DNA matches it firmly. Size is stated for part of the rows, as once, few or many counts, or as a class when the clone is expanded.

CAWTVNSYNEQFF,TGTGCCTGGACGGTAAACTCCTACAATGAGCAGTTCTTC,TRBV30,TRBJ2-1,few,NA
CAWSVSQWDTEAFF,TGTGCCTGGAGTGTTTCACAGTGGGACACTGAAGCTTTCTTT,TRBV30,TRBJ1-1,few,NA
CSAADRVEQYF,TGCAGCGCTGCGGACAGGGTCGAGCAGTACTTC,TRBV29-1,TRBJ2-7,few,TRBD1
CASSRDTVEVLGYTF,TGTGCCAGCAGCCGGGACACCGTCGAGGTGTTGGGCTACACCTTC,TRBV5-4,TRBJ1-2,few,NA
CATSRGGGPEETQYF,TGTGCCACCAGCAGAGGCGGGGGACCCGAAGAGACCCAGTACTTC,TRBV15,TRBJ2-5,few,TRBD2
CASSQGSGHVGELFF,TGCGCCAGCAGCCAAGGGTCGGGACATGTCGGGGAGCTGTTTTTT,TRBV4-1,TRBJ2-2,few,NA
CASSVGQGGYGYTF,TGTGCCAGCAGCGTGGGACAGGGCGGATATGGCTACACCTTC,TRBV9,TRBJ1-2,few,TRBD1
CASSPPGQGGGYTF,TGTGCCAGCAGCCCCCCCGGACAGGGTGGTGGCTACACCTTC,TRBV4-2,TRBJ1-2,few,TRBD1
CASSSLGLAAYEQYF,TGCGCCAGCTCCTCCCTGGGACTTGCTGCCTACGAGCAGTACTTC,TRBV4-1,TRBJ2-7,NA,NA
CASMEGAGGSYNEQFF,TGTGCCAGTATGGAGGGCGCAGGGGGGTCCTACAATGAGCAGTTCTTC,TRBV19,TRBJ2-1,NA,NA
CASSPGTIVYEQYF,TGTGCCAGCTCGCCGGGAACAATCGTTTACGAGCAGTACTTC,TRBV18,TRBJ2-7,few,NA
CAWSSLSGANVLTF,TGTGCCTGGAGTTCCCTCTCTGGGGCCAACGTCCTGACTTTC,TRBV30,TRBJ2-6,few,NA
CASSLGTGRNYGYTF,TGTGCCAGCAGCCTCGGGACAGGGAGAAACTATGGCTACACCTTC,TRBV7-2,TRBJ1-2,NA,TRBD1
CASSLAGLGTGELFF,TGCGCCAGCAGCTTGGCAGGACTGGGCACCGGGGAGCTGTTTTTT,TRBV5-1,TRBJ2-2,few,NA
CASSPGQGGNTEAFF,TGTGCCAGCAGCCCTGGACAGGGTGGGAACACTGAAGCTTTCTTT,TRBV4-2,TRBJ1-1,NA,TRBD1
CASGLVLTGTGELFF,TGTGCTAGTGGTTTGGTCTTGACAGGGACCGGGGAGCTGTTTTTT,TRBV12-5,TRBJ2-2,NA,TRBD1
CASSLALGDYGYTF,TGTGCCAGCAGCTTAGCTCTAGGGGACTATGGCTACACCTTC,TRBV7-2,TRBJ1-2,few,NA
CASSRIQGYEQYF,TGTGCCAGCAGCCGCATACAGGGTTACGAGCAGTACTTC,TRBV14,TRBJ2-7,NA,NA
CASSQEEGSGGYTF,TGCGCCAGCAGCCAAGAAGAGGGATCTGGAGGCTACACCTTC,TRBV4-1,TRBJ1-2,NA,NA
CASGRDRALGYTF,TGTGCTAGTGGCCGGGACAGGGCTCTAGGCTACACCTTC,TRBV12-5,TRBJ1-2,NA,TRBD1
CSVEGGALAGRTDTQYF,TGCAGCGTTGAAGGAGGGGCACTAGCGGGGCGCACAGATACGCAGTATTTT,TRBV29-1,TRBJ2-3,few,TRBD2
CSAGGEGEAETQYF,TGCAGCGCGGGGGGTGAGGGAGAAGCGGAGACCCAGTACTTC,TRBV29-1,TRBJ2-5,NA,TRBD2
CASLRFSGNLYEQYF,TGTGCCAGCCTAAGGTTTAGCGGGAATTTGTACGAGCAGTACTTC,TRBV6-1,TRBJ2-7,few,TRBD2
CSVAGTVNTEAFF,TGCAGCGTTGCCGGGACAGTCAACACTGAAGCTTTCTTT,TRBV29-1,TRBJ1-1,few,TRBD1
CASSRQALDEKLFF,TGTGCCAGCAGCAGACAGGCCTTAGATGAAAAACTGTTTTTT,TRBV6-1,TRBJ1-4,NA,NA
CASSPENSGPQHF,TGTGCCAGCTCACCGGAGAATAGTGGGCCCCAGCATTTT,TRBV18,TRBJ1-5,NA,NA
CASSYSGQGAGFGYTF,TGTGCCAGCAGTTACTCCGGACAGGGGGCAGGCTTTGGCTACACCTTC,TRBV6-5,TRBJ1-2,NA,TRBD1
CAWTYWTGGNIGELFF,TGTGCCTGGACCTATTGGACAGGGGGCAATATCGGGGAGCTGTTTTTT,TRBV30,TRBJ2-2,NA,TRBD1
CASSSPDRGLTGELFF,TGTGCCAGCTCTTCCCCTGACAGGGGGCTCACCGGGGAGCTGTTTTTT,TRBV18,TRBJ2-2,NA,TRBD1
CASSLPTGAGSPLHF,TGTGCCAGCAGCCTCCCGACAGGGGCCGGTTCACCCCTCCACTTT,TRBV7-2,TRBJ1-6,NA,TRBD1
CASSGKGTNYGYTF,TGTGCCAGCAGTGGGAAGGGGACTAACTATGGCTACACCTTC,TRBV25-1,TRBJ1-2,few,NA
CASSQDSGTEAFF,TGCGCCAGCAGCCAAGACTCCGGCACTGAAGCTTTCTTT,TRBV4-1,TRBJ1-1,few,NA
CASSGDRAKLTEAFF,TGTGCCAGTTCCGGGGACAGGGCTAAGTTGACTGAAGCTTTCTTT,TRBV18,TRBJ1-1,NA,TRBD1
CAIRPIASTDTQYF,TGTGCCATCAGACCGATAGCGAGCACAGATACGCAGTATTTT,TRBV10-3,TRBJ2-3,NA,NA
CASSQGVGGNTEAFF,TGCGCCAGCAGCCAAGGAGTGGGAGGGAACACTGAAGCTTTCTTT,TRBV4-3,TRBJ1-1,NA,NA
CAWGGQGVMNTEAFF,TGTGCCTGGGGAGGACAGGGGGTCATGAACACTGAAGCTTTCTTT,TRBV30,TRBJ1-1,NA,TRBD1
CASSLQGNAQFF,TGCGCCAGCAGCTTACAGGGAAATGCGCAGTTCTTC,TRBV5-1,TRBJ2-1,NA,NA
CAWSPRGMGTEAFF,TGTGCCTGGAGTCCTAGAGGGATGGGGACTGAAGCTTTCTTT,TRBV30,TRBJ1-1,few,NA
CAWSRGIYEQYF,TGTGCCTGGAGCCGGGGAATCTACGAGCAGTACTTC,TRBV30,TRBJ2-7,NA,NA
CASSYPGTGTYEQYF,TGTGCCAGCAGTTACCCCGGGACAGGGACCTACGAGCAGTACTTC,TRBV6-6,TRBJ2-7,NA,TRBD1
CASSLNRLTHEQYF,TGCGCCAGCAGCTTGAACAGGCTAACCCACGAGCAGTACTTC,TRBV5-1,TRBJ2-7,few,NA
CAWSGTRNTGELFF,TGTGCCTGGAGCGGGACTAGGAACACCGGGGAGCTGTTTTTT,TRBV30,TRBJ2-2,NA,TRBD2
CASSLGLAGGSEQFF,TGTGCCAGCAGCTTAGGGCTAGCGGGGGGAAGTGAGCAGTTCTTC,TRBV7-2,TRBJ2-1,NA,TRBD2
CASSGNSGHLYNEQFF,TGCGCCAGCAGCGGTAATAGCGGGCATCTCTACAATGAGCAGTTCTTC,TRBV4-3,TRBJ2-1,NA,TRBD2
CASSFPDRGGTEAFF,TGTGCCAGCAGCTTCCCCGACAGGGGGGGGACTGAAGCTTTCTTT,TRBV5-4,TRBJ1-1,NA,TRBD1
CASSFRTPQETQYF,TGTGCCAGCAGCTTCCGGACACCCCAAGAGACCCAGTACTTC,TRBV7-2,TRBJ2-5,few,NA
CASSLQSPDTQYF,TGCGCCAGCAGCTTGCAATCCCCAGATACGCAGTATTTT,TRBV5-1,TRBJ2-3,few,NA